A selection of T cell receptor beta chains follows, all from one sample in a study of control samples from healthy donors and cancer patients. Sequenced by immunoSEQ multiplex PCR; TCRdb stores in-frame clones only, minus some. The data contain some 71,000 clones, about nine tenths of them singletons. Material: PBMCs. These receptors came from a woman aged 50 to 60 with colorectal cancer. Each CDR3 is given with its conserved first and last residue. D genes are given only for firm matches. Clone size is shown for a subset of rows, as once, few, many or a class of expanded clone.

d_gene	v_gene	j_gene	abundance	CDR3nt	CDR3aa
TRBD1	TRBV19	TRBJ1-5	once	TGTGCCAGTAGTACCGGGACAGGTAGGAGCAATCAGCCCCAGCATTTT	CASSTGTGRSNQPQHF
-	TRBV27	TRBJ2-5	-	TGTGCCAGCAGTTTATCCCTCCGTGGGAGAGAGACCCAGTACTTC	CASSLSLRGRETQYF
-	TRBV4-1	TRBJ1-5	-	TGCGCCAGCAGCCAAGTCTCTAGTCAGCCCCAGCATTTT	CASSQVSSQPQHF
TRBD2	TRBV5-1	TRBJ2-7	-	TGCGCCAGCAGCCCAGCGGGGGTTGGCGAGCAGTACTTC	CASSPAGVGEQYF
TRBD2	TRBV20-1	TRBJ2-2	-	TGCAGTGCTAGTTCGAGCGGGAGGGCCCCCGGGGAGCTGTTTTTT	CSASSSGRAPGELFF
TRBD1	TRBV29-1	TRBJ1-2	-	TGCAGCGTTGACATGGCAGGGGGCGACTATGGCTACACCTTC	CSVDMAGGDYGYTF
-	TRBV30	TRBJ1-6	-	TGTGCCTGGAGTGTAGGAACGGGCAGTAGCAATTCACCCCTCCACTTT	CAWSVGTGSSNSPLHF
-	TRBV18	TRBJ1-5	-	TGTGCCAGCTCGGTCTGGGGCAATCAGCCCCAGCATTTT	CASSVWGNQPQHF
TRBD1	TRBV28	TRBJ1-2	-	TGTGCCAGCACCGGGTTCGGGACAGCTCCTAACTATGGCTACACCTTC	CASTGFGTAPNYGYTF
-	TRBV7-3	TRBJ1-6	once	TGTGCCAGCAGCTTAAGTTATAATTCACCCCTCCACTTT	CASSLSYNSPLHF
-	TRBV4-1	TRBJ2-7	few	TGCGCCAGCAGTCCAGCAGGACCCAAATCGGGGGAGCAGTACTTC	CASSPAGPKSGEQYF
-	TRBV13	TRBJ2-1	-	TGTGCCAGCAGCTGGACTTCCGGGGGCAGCTCCTACAATGAGCAGTTCTTC	CASSWTSGGSSYNEQFF
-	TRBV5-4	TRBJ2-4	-	TGTGCCAGCAGCCAGACTCGGTCGGGGGCCAAAAACATTCAGTACTTC	CASSQTRSGAKNIQYF
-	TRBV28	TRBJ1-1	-	TGTGCCAGCAGCTTCAGGCCCCCGGACACTGAAGCTTTCTTT	CASSFRPPDTEAFF
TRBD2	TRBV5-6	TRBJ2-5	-	TGTGCCAGCAGCGTGGGGGGGAAGGGAGAGACCCAGTACTTC	CASSVGGKGETQYF
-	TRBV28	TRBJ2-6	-	TGTGCCAGTCGGGACTCTGGGGCCAACGTCCTGACTTTC	CASRDSGANVLTF
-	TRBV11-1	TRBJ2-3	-	TGTGCCAGCAGCTTAGAGCTAGGCACAGATACGCAGTATTTT	CASSLELGTDTQYF
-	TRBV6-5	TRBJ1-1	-	TGTGCCAGCACGCGCTCTCAAGGGGACACTGAAGCTTTCTTT	CASTRSQGDTEAFF
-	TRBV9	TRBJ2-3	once	TGTGCCAGCAGCCTTAGAGTTTCAGATACGCAGTATTTT	CASSLRVSDTQYF
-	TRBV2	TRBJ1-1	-	TGTGCCAGCAGTGTTAGGGTAGACACTGAAGCTTTCTTT	CASSVRVDTEAFF
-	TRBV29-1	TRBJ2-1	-	TGCAGCGTTGAATGGCAGGGGTCCTACAATGAGCAGTTCTTC	CSVEWQGSYNEQFF
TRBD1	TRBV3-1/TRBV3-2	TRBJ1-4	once	TGTGCCAGCAGCCAAGACCAAAGGGGACAGGGTACTTACCTTGCAACTAATGAAAAACTGTTTTTT	CASSQDQRGQGTYLATNEKLFF
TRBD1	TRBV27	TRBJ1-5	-	TGTGCCAGCAGCCCAGTACCCCAGGGGGGAGGCCAGCCCCAGCATTTT	CASSPVPQGGGQPQHF
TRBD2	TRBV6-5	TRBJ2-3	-	TGTGCCAGCAGTTACCATCGACTAGCGGGAGGAGATACGCAGTATTTT	CASSYHRLAGGDTQYF
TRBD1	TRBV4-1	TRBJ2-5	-	TGCGCCAGCAGCCAAGACAGGACAGGGGGGTGGGAGACCCAGTACTTC	CASSQDRTGGWETQYF
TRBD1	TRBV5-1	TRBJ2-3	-	TGCGCCAGCAGCTTGTCGGGACAGGGATCCCCCCCAGATACGCAGTATTTT	CASSLSGQGSPPDTQYF
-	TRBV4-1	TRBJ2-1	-	TGCGCCAGCAGCCAAGTGACGGGCTCCTACAATGAGCAGTTCTTC	CASSQVTGSYNEQFF
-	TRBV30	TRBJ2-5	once	TGTGCCTGGAGTCCAGAATGGGAGACCCAGTACTTC	CAWSPEWETQYF
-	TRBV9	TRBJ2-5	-	TGTGCCAGCAGCGCCACAGGGTCGGAGACCCAGTACTTC	CASSATGSETQYF
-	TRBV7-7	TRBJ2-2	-	TGTGCTAGCAGCTTTCCAGCCGGGGAGCTGTTTTTT	CASSFPAGELFF
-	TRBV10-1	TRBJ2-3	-	TGCGCCAGCAGTGAGTCGAGTGGCTCGGGAAGGGGTACGCAGTATTTT	CASSESSGSGRGTQYF
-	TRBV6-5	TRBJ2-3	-	TGTGCCAGCACGGGGCCTCGAAGCACAGATACGCAGTATTTT	CASTGPRSTDTQYF